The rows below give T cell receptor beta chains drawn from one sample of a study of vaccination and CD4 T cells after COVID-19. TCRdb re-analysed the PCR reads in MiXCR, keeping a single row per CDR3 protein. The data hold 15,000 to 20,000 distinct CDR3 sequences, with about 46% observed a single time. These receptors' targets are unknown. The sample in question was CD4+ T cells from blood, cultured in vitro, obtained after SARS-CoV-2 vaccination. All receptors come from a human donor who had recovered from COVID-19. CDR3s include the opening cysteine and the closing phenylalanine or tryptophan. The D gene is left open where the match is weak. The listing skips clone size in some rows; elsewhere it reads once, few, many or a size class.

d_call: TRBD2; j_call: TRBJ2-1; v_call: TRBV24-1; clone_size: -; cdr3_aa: CATSDLASGRGEQFF; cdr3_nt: TGTGCCACCAGTGATTTAGCTAGCGGGAGGGGTGAGCAGTTCTTC
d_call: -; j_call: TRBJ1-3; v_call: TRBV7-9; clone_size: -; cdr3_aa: CASSVGTLGNTIYF; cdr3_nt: TGTGCCAGCAGCGTGGGGACACTCGGAAACACCATATATTTT
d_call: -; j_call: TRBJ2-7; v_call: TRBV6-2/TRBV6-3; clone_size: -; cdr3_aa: CASRGGPTLSYEQYF; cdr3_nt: TGTGCCAGCAGGGGGGGACCCACGCTCTCCTACGAGCAGTACTTC
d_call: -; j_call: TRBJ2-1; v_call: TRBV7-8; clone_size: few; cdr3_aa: CASSLVTLSSYNEQFF; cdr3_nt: TGTGCCAGCAGCTTAGTCACCCTGAGCTCCTACAATGAGCAGTTCTTC
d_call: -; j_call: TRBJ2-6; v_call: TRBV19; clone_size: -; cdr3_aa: CASSTQGDGANVLTF; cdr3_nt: TGTGCCAGTAGTACTCAGGGCGACGGGGCCAACGTCCTGACTTTC
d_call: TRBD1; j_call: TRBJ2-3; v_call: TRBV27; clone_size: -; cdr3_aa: CASSLSRGSMDTQYF; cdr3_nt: TGTGCCAGCAGTTTATCCAGGGGGAGCATGGATACGCAGTATTTT
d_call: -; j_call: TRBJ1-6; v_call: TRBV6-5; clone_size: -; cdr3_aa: CASSYSRGGPSPGSPLHF; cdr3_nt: TGTGCCAGCAGTTACTCAAGGGGGGGCCCCTCTCCCGGGTCACCCCTCCACTTT
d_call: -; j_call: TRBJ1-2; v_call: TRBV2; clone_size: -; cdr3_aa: CASSEDVVPGEHTF; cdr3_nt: TGTGCCAGCAGTGAGGATGTTGTGCCGGGGGAGCACACCTTC
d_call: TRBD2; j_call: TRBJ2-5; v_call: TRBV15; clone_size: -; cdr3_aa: CATSRGLAGVQETQYF; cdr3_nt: TGTGCCACCAGCAGAGGACTAGCGGGAGTACAAGAGACCCAGTACTTC
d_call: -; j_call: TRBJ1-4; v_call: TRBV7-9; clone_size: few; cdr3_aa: CASTPFRDRDEKLFF; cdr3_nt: TGTGCCAGTACTCCGTTCAGGGATCGTGATGAAAAACTGTTTTTT
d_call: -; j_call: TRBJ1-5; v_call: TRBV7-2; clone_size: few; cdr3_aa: CASSLANQPQHF; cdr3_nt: TGTGCCAGCAGCTTAGCTAATCAGCCCCAGCATTTT
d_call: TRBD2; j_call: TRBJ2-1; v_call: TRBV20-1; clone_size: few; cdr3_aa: CSASSSGVYNEQFF; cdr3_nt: TGCAGTGCTAGCTCCAGCGGGGTCTACAATGAGCAGTTCTTC
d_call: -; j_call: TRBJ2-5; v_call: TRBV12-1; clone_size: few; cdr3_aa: CASSFRLAGPQLQETQYF; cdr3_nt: TGTGCCAGCAGCTTCAGACTAGCGGGTCCTCAATTGCAAGAGACCCAGTACTTC
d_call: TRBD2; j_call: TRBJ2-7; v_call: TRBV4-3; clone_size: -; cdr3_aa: CASSQDLGGGLSSYEQYF; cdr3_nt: TGCGCCAGCAGCCAAGATCTTGGCGGGGGACTTAGCTCCTACGAGCAGTACTTC
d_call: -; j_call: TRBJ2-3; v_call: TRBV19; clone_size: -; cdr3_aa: CASSTSRRGTQYF; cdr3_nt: TGTGCCAGTAGTACCTCCCGGAGGGGGACGCAGTATTTT
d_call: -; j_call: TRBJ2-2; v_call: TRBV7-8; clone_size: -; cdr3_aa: CASSLRALPPGELFF; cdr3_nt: TGTGCCAGCAGCCTCCGGGCCCTACCACCGGGGGAGCTGTTTTTT
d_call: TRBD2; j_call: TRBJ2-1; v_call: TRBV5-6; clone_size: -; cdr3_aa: CASSYGTSGKNEQFF; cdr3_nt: TGTGCCAGCAGCTACGGGACTAGCGGCAAAAATGAGCAGTTCTTC
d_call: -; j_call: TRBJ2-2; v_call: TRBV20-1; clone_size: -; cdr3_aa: CSARMGTGTGELFF; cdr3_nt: TGCAGTGCTCGTATGGGTACGGGAACCGGGGAGCTGTTTTTT
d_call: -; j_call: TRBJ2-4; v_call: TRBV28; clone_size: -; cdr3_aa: CASSLIGAKNIQYF; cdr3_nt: TGTGCCAGCAGTTTGATCGGAGCCAAAAACATTCAGTACTTC
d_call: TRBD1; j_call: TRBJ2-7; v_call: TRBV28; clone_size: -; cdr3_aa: CASTRETLRDRRYEQYF; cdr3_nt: TGTGCCAGCACCCGAGAAACTCTCCGGGACAGAAGGTACGAGCAGTACTTC
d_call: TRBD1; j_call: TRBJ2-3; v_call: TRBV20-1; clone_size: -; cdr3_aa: CSARDPTGTGGTDTQYF; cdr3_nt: TGCAGTGCTAGAGATCCCACCGGGACAGGGGGCACAGATACGCAGTATTTT
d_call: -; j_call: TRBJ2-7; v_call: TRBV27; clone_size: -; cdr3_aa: CASTLAGRSVSYEQYF; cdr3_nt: TGTGCCAGCACCCTCGCAGGGAGGTCGGTCTCCTACGAGCAGTACTTC
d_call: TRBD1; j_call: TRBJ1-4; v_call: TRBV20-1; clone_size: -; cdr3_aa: CSARNRQGAEEKLFF; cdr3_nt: TGCAGTGCTAGGAACCGGCAGGGGGCGGAGGAAAAACTGTTTTTT
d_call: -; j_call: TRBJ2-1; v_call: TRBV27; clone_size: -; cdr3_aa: CASRRRKDPQYNEQFF; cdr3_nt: TGTGCCAGCAGACGAAGGAAGGACCCTCAATACAATGAGCAGTTCTTC
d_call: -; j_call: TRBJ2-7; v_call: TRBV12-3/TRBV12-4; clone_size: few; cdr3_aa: CASSLTGYGEQYF; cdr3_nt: TGTGCCAGCAGCCTTACAGGGTACGGCGAGCAGTACTTC
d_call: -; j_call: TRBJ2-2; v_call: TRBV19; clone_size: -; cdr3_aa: CASSTLQGITGELFF; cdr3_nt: TGTGCCAGTAGTACCCTACAGGGAATCACCGGGGAGCTGTTTTTT
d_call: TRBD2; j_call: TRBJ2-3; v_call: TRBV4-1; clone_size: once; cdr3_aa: CASSQGPRPGLAGPTDTQYF; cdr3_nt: TGCGCCAGCAGCCAAGGTCCTCGACCGGGACTAGCGGGACCCACAGATACGCAGTATTTT
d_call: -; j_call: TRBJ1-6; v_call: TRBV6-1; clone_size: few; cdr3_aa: CASSPGGYNNSPLHF; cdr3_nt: TGTGCCAGCAGCCCCGGGGGCTACAATAATTCACCCCTCCACTTT
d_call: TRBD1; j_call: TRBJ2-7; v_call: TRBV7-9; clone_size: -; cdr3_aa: CASSLGTGGFYEQYF; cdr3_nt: TGTGCCAGCAGCTTAGGAACAGGGGGCTTCTACGAGCAGTACTTC
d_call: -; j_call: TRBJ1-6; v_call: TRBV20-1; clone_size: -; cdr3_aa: CSARSDSVSNSPLHF; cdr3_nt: TGCAGTGCTAGGTCTGATTCTGTTTCTAATTCACCCCTCCACTTT
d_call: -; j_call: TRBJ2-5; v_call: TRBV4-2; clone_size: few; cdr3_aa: CASSQDIGSAETQYF; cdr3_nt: TGTGCCAGCAGCCAGGACATAGGCAGCGCAGAGACCCAGTACTTC
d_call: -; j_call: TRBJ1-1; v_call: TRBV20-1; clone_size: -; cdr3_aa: CSARRQKWGTEAFF; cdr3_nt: TGCAGTGCGCGACGACAGAAATGGGGAACTGAAGCTTTCTTT
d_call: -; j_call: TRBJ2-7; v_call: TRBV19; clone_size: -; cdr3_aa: CASSISSGTRDEQYF; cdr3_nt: TGTGCCAGTAGTATCAGCTCAGGGACCAGGGACGAGCAGTACTTC
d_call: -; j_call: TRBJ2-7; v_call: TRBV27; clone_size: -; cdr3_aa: CASRRQDLYEQYF; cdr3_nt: TGTGCCAGCAGAAGACAGGACCTCTACGAGCAGTACTTC
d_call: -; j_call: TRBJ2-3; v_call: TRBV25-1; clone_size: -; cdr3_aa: CASRDRSTDTQYF; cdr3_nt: TGTGCCAGCAGAGACCGGAGCACAGATACGCAGTATTTT
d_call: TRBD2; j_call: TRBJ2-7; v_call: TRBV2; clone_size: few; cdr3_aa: CASIGLAGSWNEQYF; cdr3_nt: TGTGCCAGCATCGGACTAGCGGGGTCCTGGAACGAGCAGTACTTC
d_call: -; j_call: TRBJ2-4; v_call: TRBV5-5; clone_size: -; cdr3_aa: CASSFYDRALGDIQYF; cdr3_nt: TGTGCCAGCAGCTTCTATGACCGGGCCCTTGGGGACATTCAGTACTTC
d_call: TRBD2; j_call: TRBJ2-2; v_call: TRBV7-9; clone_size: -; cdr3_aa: CASSLLRGRATGVGDTGELFF; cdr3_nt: TGTGCCAGCAGCTTGTTACGTGGGAGGGCGACGGGCGTTGGAGACACCGGGGAGCTGTTTTTT
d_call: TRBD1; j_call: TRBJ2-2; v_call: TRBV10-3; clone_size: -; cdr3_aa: CAITSGDSNTGELFF; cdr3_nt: TGTGCCATCACCTCCGGGGACAGCAACACCGGGGAGCTGTTTTTT
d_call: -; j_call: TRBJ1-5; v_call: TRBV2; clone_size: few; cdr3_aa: CASMEFGYSNQPQHF; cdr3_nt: TGTGCCAGCATGGAATTCGGCTATAGCAATCAGCCCCAGCATTTT